This T cell receptor (beta chain) was observed in a study of T cell clonotyping in hematopoietic cell transplantation. Repertoires were generated with immunoSEQ multiplex PCR, while TCRdb's copy carries only in-frame clones and drops some. Here the sample spans over 15,000 clones, around 85% being singletons. Turning to this clone: Antigen specificity is unknown.

Study conclusions and caveats: At the given depth, recipient repertoires were over 95% de novo clonotypes.

The CDR3 covers 12 residues. The germline gives CDR1 MNHNY, CDR2 SVGAGI (reference sequence). V lost 4 bases and J lost 5, with 8 bases in between. This clonotype originated in a middle-aged woman in good health. Some clones in this sample may be carry-over from other donors' samples. The chain couples TRBV6-6 to TRBJ1-1; D gene uncertain. Sample: peripheral blood mononuclear cells. The CDR3 DNA sequence: TGTGCCAGCAGTTCCGGGATGACTGAAGCTTTCTTT. Translation gives CASSSGMTEAFF.